This is a list of T cell receptor beta chains from one sample in a study of long-term antiretroviral therapy in people with HIV. The protocol was immunoSEQ multiplex PCR, while the TCRdb copy is restricted to in-frame clones and leaves out a portion. The sample carries fewer than 20,000 clones, 70% to 85% recorded once. Sequenced material: unsorted PBMCs, taken 1.5 years before starting antiretroviral therapy. These receptors all stem from a woman aged 45 to 65 with HIV. The CDR3 runs from the conserved cysteine through the conserved F or W. The D gene is left open where the match is weak. Clone size appears in some rows only: once, few, many, or a class for an expanded clone.

cdr3_aa: CASSIDGGRGNEQFF
cdr3_nt: TGTGCCAGTAGTATAGATGGGGGAAGGGGAAATGAGCAGTTCTTC
j_call: TRBJ2-1
clone_size: -
v_call: TRBV19
d_call: -

cdr3_aa: CASSLGGALTYGYTF
cdr3_nt: TGTGCCAGCAGTTTAGGGGGGGCGCTTACCTATGGCTACACCTTC
j_call: TRBJ1-2
clone_size: -
v_call: TRBV28
d_call: -

cdr3_aa: CAWSRGGVSLNEQFF
cdr3_nt: TGTGCCTGGAGTAGGGGCGGGGTTAGCCTCAATGAGCAGTTCTTC
j_call: TRBJ2-1
clone_size: -
v_call: TRBV30
d_call: -

cdr3_aa: CASSFGSGASPIKQFF
cdr3_nt: TGTGCCAGCAGCTTTGGGAGCGGGGCTTCCCCAATAAAGCAGTTCTTC
j_call: TRBJ2-1
clone_size: once
v_call: TRBV7-2
d_call: TRBD2

cdr3_aa: CASSGSYNSPLHF
cdr3_nt: TGTGCCAGCAGCGGCTCCTATAATTCACCCCTCCACTTT
j_call: TRBJ1-6
clone_size: -
v_call: TRBV14
d_call: -

cdr3_aa: CASSDVAGRRNEQFF
cdr3_nt: TGTGCCAGCAGTGACGTCGCGGGGAGACGGAATGAGCAGTTCTTC
j_call: TRBJ2-1
clone_size: once
v_call: TRBV2
d_call: -

cdr3_aa: CASSFSENTEAFF
cdr3_nt: TGTGCCAGCTCATTCTCAGAGAACACTGAAGCTTTCTTT
j_call: TRBJ1-1
clone_size: -
v_call: TRBV18
d_call: -

cdr3_aa: CASSLNRGGTEAFF
cdr3_nt: TGTGCCAGCAGCCTTAACAGGGGAGGTACTGAAGCTTTCTTT
j_call: TRBJ1-1
clone_size: -
v_call: TRBV14
d_call: TRBD1

cdr3_aa: CAGSGGGKHGYTF
cdr3_nt: TGTGCCGGCAGCGGGGGAGGAAAGCATGGCTACACCTTC
j_call: TRBJ1-2
clone_size: once
v_call: TRBV11-1
d_call: -

cdr3_aa: CASSDRGDGYTF
cdr3_nt: TGTGCCAGCAGTGACAGGGGTGACGGCTACACCTTC
j_call: TRBJ1-2
clone_size: -
v_call: TRBV2
d_call: -

cdr3_aa: CASSLGQKGEKLFF
cdr3_nt: TGTGCCAGCAGCTTGGGACAGAAAGGTGAAAAACTGTTTTTT
j_call: TRBJ1-4
clone_size: -
v_call: TRBV5-1
d_call: TRBD1

cdr3_aa: CASSSGGYTNEKLFF
cdr3_nt: TGTGCCAGCTCATCAGGGGGCTATACTAATGAAAAACTGTTTTTT
j_call: TRBJ1-4
clone_size: -
v_call: TRBV18
d_call: TRBD1

cdr3_aa: CASSPQAGYNEQFF
cdr3_nt: TGTGCCAGCTCACCACAGGCCGGCTACAATGAGCAGTTCTTC
j_call: TRBJ2-1
clone_size: -
v_call: TRBV18
d_call: -

cdr3_aa: CASSPWRDRNEQYF
cdr3_nt: TGTGCCAGCAGCCCTTGGAGGGACAGGAACGAGCAGTACTTC
j_call: TRBJ2-7
clone_size: medium-sized
v_call: TRBV28
d_call: TRBD1

cdr3_aa: CASSYHGNQPQHF
cdr3_nt: TGTGCCAGCAGTTATCACGGGAATCAGCCCCAGCATTTT
j_call: TRBJ1-5
clone_size: few
v_call: TRBV27
d_call: -

cdr3_aa: CASSDGTGSYGYTF
cdr3_nt: TGCGCCAGCAGCGACGGGACAGGGTCCTATGGCTACACCTTC
j_call: TRBJ1-2
clone_size: -
v_call: TRBV5-1
d_call: TRBD1

cdr3_aa: CASSSGTSGNNEQFF
cdr3_nt: TGTGCCAGCAGTTCGGGGACTAGCGGAAACAATGAGCAGTTCTTC
j_call: TRBJ2-1
clone_size: -
v_call: TRBV6-5
d_call: TRBD2

cdr3_aa: CAWSASGNTEAFF
cdr3_nt: TGTGCCTGGAGTGCATCAGGGAACACTGAAGCTTTCTTT
j_call: TRBJ1-1
clone_size: -
v_call: TRBV30
d_call: -

cdr3_aa: CAWTSGTAYGYTF
cdr3_nt: TGTGCCTGGACATCCGGGACGGCCTATGGCTACACCTTC
j_call: TRBJ1-2
clone_size: -
v_call: TRBV30
d_call: -

cdr3_aa: CASSLSGGREAFF
cdr3_nt: TGTGCCAGCAGTTTATCAGGGGGGCGCGAAGCTTTCTTT
j_call: TRBJ1-1
clone_size: -
v_call: TRBV27
d_call: -

cdr3_aa: CASRQTGEKLFF
cdr3_nt: TGTGCCAGCCGCCAAACGGGAGAAAAACTGTTTTTT
j_call: TRBJ1-4
clone_size: -
v_call: TRBV19
d_call: -

cdr3_aa: CASSPDPGGDTQYF
cdr3_nt: TGCGCCAGCAGCCCGGACCCGGGGGGAGATACGCAGTATTTT
j_call: TRBJ2-3
clone_size: -
v_call: TRBV5-1
d_call: TRBD2

cdr3_aa: CASSKKGLPLPYEQYF
cdr3_nt: TGTGCCAGCAGCAAAAAAGGACTCCCACTCCCGTACGAGCAGTACTTC
j_call: TRBJ2-7
clone_size: -
v_call: TRBV21-1
d_call: -

cdr3_aa: CASSYSPDSPLHF
cdr3_nt: TGTGCCAGCAGTTACTCGCCTGATTCACCCCTCCACTTT
j_call: TRBJ1-6
clone_size: -
v_call: TRBV6-6
d_call: -

cdr3_aa: CAWGQGVNSPLHF
cdr3_nt: TGTGCCTGGGGACAGGGGGTGAATTCACCCCTCCACTTT
j_call: TRBJ1-6
clone_size: few
v_call: TRBV30
d_call: TRBD1

cdr3_aa: CASSTRQGATDTQYF
cdr3_nt: TGTGCCAGCAGCACCCGACAGGGGGCCACAGATACGCAGTATTTT
j_call: TRBJ2-3
clone_size: once
v_call: TRBV5-6
d_call: TRBD1

cdr3_aa: CASSLISTSGGGEQFF
cdr3_nt: TGCGCCAGCAGCTTGATATCCACTAGCGGGGGGGGTGAGCAGTTCTTC
j_call: TRBJ2-1
clone_size: -
v_call: TRBV5-1
d_call: TRBD2

cdr3_aa: CASSPRQGYEQYF
cdr3_nt: TGTGCCAGCAGCCCAAGGCAAGGGTACGAGCAGTACTTC
j_call: TRBJ2-7
clone_size: medium-sized
v_call: TRBV7-9
d_call: -

cdr3_aa: CASSPTGSPYSGANVLTF
cdr3_nt: TGTGCCAGCAGCCCAACAGGGTCCCCCTACTCTGGGGCCAACGTCCTGACTTTC
j_call: TRBJ2-6
clone_size: -
v_call: TRBV14
d_call: -

cdr3_aa: CASSGPTGGPGQEETQYF
cdr3_nt: TGTGCCAGCAGCGGACCCACAGGGGGCCCTGGACAAGAAGAGACCCAGTACTTC
j_call: TRBJ2-5
clone_size: few
v_call: TRBV5-6
d_call: TRBD1

cdr3_aa: CASSEVGNQPQHF
cdr3_nt: TGCGCCAGCAGTGAGGTGGGGAATCAGCCCCAGCATTTT
j_call: TRBJ1-5
clone_size: -
v_call: TRBV10-1
d_call: -

cdr3_aa: CASSYSSGGAAGELFF
cdr3_nt: TGTGCCAGCAGTTACTCAAGCGGGGGGGCCGCCGGGGAGCTGTTTTTT
j_call: TRBJ2-2
clone_size: -
v_call: TRBV6-5
d_call: TRBD2

cdr3_aa: CSASFRTQYF
cdr3_nt: TGCAGTGCTAGCTTTCGGACCCAGTACTTC
j_call: TRBJ2-5
clone_size: -
v_call: TRBV20-1
d_call: -

cdr3_aa: CASRGESSYNSPLHF
cdr3_nt: TGTGCCAGCAGAGGGGAGAGCTCCTATAATTCACCCCTCCACTTT
j_call: TRBJ1-6
clone_size: -
v_call: TRBV27
d_call: -

cdr3_aa: CASSQGFQETQYF
cdr3_nt: TGCGCCAGCAGCCAGGGGTTCCAAGAGACCCAGTACTTC
j_call: TRBJ2-5
clone_size: -
v_call: TRBV5-1
d_call: -

cdr3_aa: CASSSTGPYEQYF
cdr3_nt: TGTGCCAGCAGCTCGACAGGACCCTACGAGCAGTACTTC
j_call: TRBJ2-7
clone_size: -
v_call: TRBV5-8
d_call: -

cdr3_aa: CASSEGRESQPQHF
cdr3_nt: TGCGCCAGCAGTGAGGGCAGAGAGAGCCAGCCCCAGCATTTT
j_call: TRBJ1-5
clone_size: -
v_call: TRBV10-2
d_call: -

cdr3_aa: CASSLRDRQAFF
cdr3_nt: TGTGCCAGCAGCTTAAGGGACAGGCAAGCTTTCTTT
j_call: TRBJ1-1
clone_size: -
v_call: TRBV7-9
d_call: TRBD1

cdr3_aa: CASSLVPQGSDTQYF
cdr3_nt: TGTGCCAGCAGCTTAGTGCCCCAGGGTTCAGATACGCAGTATTTT
j_call: TRBJ2-3
clone_size: medium-sized
v_call: TRBV7-9
d_call: -

cdr3_aa: CASSSSLVTSGYQETQYF
cdr3_nt: TGTGCCAGCAGCTCATCTCTAGTAACTAGCGGGTACCAAGAGACCCAGTACTTC
j_call: TRBJ2-5
clone_size: -
v_call: TRBV11-2
d_call: TRBD2

cdr3_aa: CASSYSKGMGTDTQYF
cdr3_nt: TGTGCCAGCAGTTACTCGAAAGGAATGGGCACAGATACGCAGTATTTT
j_call: TRBJ2-3
clone_size: -
v_call: TRBV6-6
d_call: -

cdr3_aa: CASSLTGAGYTF
cdr3_nt: TGTGCCAGCAGTTTGACAGGGGCCGGCTACACCTTC
j_call: TRBJ1-2
clone_size: few
v_call: TRBV6-6
d_call: TRBD1

cdr3_aa: CASSFSTGLAFNEQFF
cdr3_nt: TGCGCCAGCAGCTTCAGTACGGGACTAGCCTTCAATGAGCAGTTCTTC
j_call: TRBJ2-1
clone_size: -
v_call: TRBV5-1
d_call: TRBD2

cdr3_aa: CASSIDPTAYYGYTF
cdr3_nt: TGTGCCAGTAGTATAGATCCCACAGCTTACTATGGCTACACCTTC
j_call: TRBJ1-2
clone_size: few
v_call: TRBV19
d_call: -

cdr3_aa: CAWSAGTRGNTIYF
cdr3_nt: TGTGCCTGGAGCGCCGGGACAAGGGGAAACACCATATATTTT
j_call: TRBJ1-3
clone_size: -
v_call: TRBV30
d_call: -

cdr3_aa: CASSLTPAGISTDTQYF
cdr3_nt: TGCGCCAGCAGCTTAACCCCCGCGGGGATAAGCACAGATACGCAGTATTTT
j_call: TRBJ2-3
clone_size: -
v_call: TRBV5-1
d_call: -

cdr3_aa: CASSPPPFNTGELFF
cdr3_nt: TGTGCCAGCTCACCACCACCATTCAACACCGGGGAGCTGTTTTTT
j_call: TRBJ2-2
clone_size: -
v_call: TRBV18
d_call: -

cdr3_aa: CASSAEGQVNTEAFF
cdr3_nt: TGTGCCAGCAGCGCGGAGGGACAGGTTAACACTGAAGCTTTCTTT
j_call: TRBJ1-1
clone_size: once
v_call: TRBV11-2
d_call: TRBD1

cdr3_aa: CASSLRSTGSTEAFF
cdr3_nt: TGCGCCAGCAGCTTAAGATCGACAGGCTCCACTGAAGCTTTCTTT
j_call: TRBJ1-1
clone_size: -
v_call: TRBV5-1
d_call: -

cdr3_aa: CASSLIERTTDTQYF
cdr3_nt: TGCGCCAGCAGCCTCATTGAGCGGACCACAGATACGCAGTATTTT
j_call: TRBJ2-3
clone_size: few
v_call: TRBV5-1
d_call: -

cdr3_aa: CASSLNSQETQYF
cdr3_nt: TGTGCCAGCAGCTTAAACAGTCAAGAGACCCAGTACTTC
j_call: TRBJ2-5
clone_size: -
v_call: TRBV7-3
d_call: -

cdr3_aa: CASSESAGNTGELFF
cdr3_nt: TGTGCCAGCAGTGAATCGGCGGGGAACACCGGGGAGCTGTTTTTT
j_call: TRBJ2-2
clone_size: -
v_call: TRBV25-1
d_call: -

cdr3_aa: CASSQANRGTGYTF
cdr3_nt: TGCGCCAGCAGCCAAGCAAACAGGGGAACCGGCTACACCTTC
j_call: TRBJ1-2
clone_size: -
v_call: TRBV4-1
d_call: TRBD1

cdr3_aa: CASSPGLAGGPGANVLTF
cdr3_nt: TGTGCCAGTAGTCCGGGACTAGCGGGGGGACCTGGGGCCAACGTCCTGACTTTC
j_call: TRBJ2-6
clone_size: once
v_call: TRBV19
d_call: TRBD2

cdr3_aa: CASSLTGQGGKGYTF
cdr3_nt: TGTGCCAGCAGCTTAACGGGACAGGGTGGAAAGGGCTACACCTTC
j_call: TRBJ1-2
clone_size: few
v_call: TRBV7-3
d_call: TRBD1